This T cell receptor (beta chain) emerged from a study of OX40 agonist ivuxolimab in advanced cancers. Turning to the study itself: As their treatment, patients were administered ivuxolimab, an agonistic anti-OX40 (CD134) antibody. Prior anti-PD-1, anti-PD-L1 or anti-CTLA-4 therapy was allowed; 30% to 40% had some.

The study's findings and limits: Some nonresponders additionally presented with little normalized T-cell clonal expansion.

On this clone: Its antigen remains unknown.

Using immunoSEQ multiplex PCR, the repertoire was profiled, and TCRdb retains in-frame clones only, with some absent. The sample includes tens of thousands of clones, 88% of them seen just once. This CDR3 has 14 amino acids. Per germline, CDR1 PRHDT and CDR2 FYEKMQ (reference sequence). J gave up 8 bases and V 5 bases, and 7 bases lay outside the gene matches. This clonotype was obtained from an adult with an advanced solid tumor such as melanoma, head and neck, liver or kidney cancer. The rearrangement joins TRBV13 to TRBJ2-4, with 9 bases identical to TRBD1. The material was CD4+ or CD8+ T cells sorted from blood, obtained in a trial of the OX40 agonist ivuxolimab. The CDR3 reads CASSQGQGRDIQYF. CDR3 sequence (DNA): TGTGCCAGCAGCCAAGGACAGGGGAGGGACATTCAGTACTTC.